What follows describes a single TCR beta chain. Its target is unknown. With 5 bases clipped from V and 4 bases from J, the junction kept 10 bases outside the gene matches. The CDR3 extends over 16 amino acids. Per germline, CDR1 PRHDT and CDR2 FYEKMQ (reference sequence). The data belong to a study of cytomegalovirus exposure and HLA in healthy donors. Both 60 Vbeta primers and 13 Jbeta primers went into the PCR. Method: immunoSEQ multiplex PCR; TCRdb's copy keeps in-frame clones and lacks some. The sample carries about 200,000 clones, over 80% recorded once. General study findings and limits: The HLA-A and HLA-B alleles of most subjects were reportedly predicted accurately from TCR beta sequences. Many donors shared some public TCRs, even though most TCR sequences were rare.

The sequenced sample was PBMCs. The TCR sequence derives from a boy younger than 10 in good health and CMV-seronegative. The chain is built from TRBV13 and TRBJ2-5; TRBD2 matches 10 bases. For the CDR3, the DNA is TGTGCCAGCAGCCTTCGCCTAGCGGGAGCCCGAGAGACCCAGTACTTC. This encodes CASSLRLAGARETQYF.